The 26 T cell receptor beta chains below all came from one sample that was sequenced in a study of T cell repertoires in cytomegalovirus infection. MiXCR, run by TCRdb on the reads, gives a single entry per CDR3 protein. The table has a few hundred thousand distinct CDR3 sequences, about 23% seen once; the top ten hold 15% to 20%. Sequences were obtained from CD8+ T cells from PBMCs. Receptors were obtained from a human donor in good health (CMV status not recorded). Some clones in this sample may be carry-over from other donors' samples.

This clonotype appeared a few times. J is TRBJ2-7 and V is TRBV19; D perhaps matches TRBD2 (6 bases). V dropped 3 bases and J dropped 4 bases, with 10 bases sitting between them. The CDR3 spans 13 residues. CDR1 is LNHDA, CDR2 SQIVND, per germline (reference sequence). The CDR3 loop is CASSMGLAYEQYF. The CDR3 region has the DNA TGTGCCAGTAGTATGGGACTTGCATACGAGCAGTACTTC.

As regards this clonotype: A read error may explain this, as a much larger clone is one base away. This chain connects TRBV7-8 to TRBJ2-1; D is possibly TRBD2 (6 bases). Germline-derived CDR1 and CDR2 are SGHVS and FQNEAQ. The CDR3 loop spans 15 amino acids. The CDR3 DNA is TGTGCCAGCAGCTTAATCGGGGGTTCCTACAGTGAGCAGTTCTTC. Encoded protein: CASSLIGGSYSEQFF.

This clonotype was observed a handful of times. CDR3 sequence (DNA): TGCAGTGCCCTTCCCGGGGGCACAGATACGCAGTATTTT. It encodes CSALPGGTDTQYF. The V gene is TRBV20-1, the J gene TRBJ2-3; tentative D call: TRBD2 (5 bases). V lost 6 bases and J lost 1, with 11 bases in between. Germline CDR1 reads DFQATT; CDR2 reads SNEGSKA (reference sequence). The CDR3 extends over 13 amino acids.

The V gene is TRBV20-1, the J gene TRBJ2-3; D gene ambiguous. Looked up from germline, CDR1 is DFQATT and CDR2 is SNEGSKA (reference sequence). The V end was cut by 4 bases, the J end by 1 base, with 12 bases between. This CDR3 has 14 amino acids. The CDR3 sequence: CSATKVLGTDTQYF. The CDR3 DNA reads TGCAGTGCTACCAAGGTCTTGGGCACAGATACGCAGTATTTT.

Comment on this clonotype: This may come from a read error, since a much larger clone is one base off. The CDR3 DNA is TGTGCCAGCAGCTCTCCCGCGGATCAAAGGGGCTACACCTTC. It codes for CASSSPADQRGYTF. The J gene is TRBJ1-2, the V gene TRBV11-2, with D unclear. Germline assignment: CDR1 SGHAT and CDR2 FQNNGV. CDR3 length equals 14 residues. The ends were cut back, 4 bases at V and 8 bases at J, with 17 bases in the middle.

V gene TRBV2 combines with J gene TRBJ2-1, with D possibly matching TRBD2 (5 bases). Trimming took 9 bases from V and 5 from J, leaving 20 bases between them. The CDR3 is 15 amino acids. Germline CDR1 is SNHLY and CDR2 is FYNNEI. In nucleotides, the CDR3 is TGTGCCAGTCCCGCGCGGGCTCCTAGCAACAATGAGCAGTTCTTC. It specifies CASPARAPSNNEQFF. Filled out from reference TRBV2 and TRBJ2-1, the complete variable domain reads EPEVTQTPSHQVTQMGQEVILRCVPISNHLYFYWYRQILGQKVEFLVSFYNNEISEKSEIFDDQFSVERPDGSNFTLKIRSTKLEDSAMYFCASPARAPSNNEQFFGPGTRLTVL.

The CDR3: CASSWGLAGNYEQYF. In DNA form, the CDR3 reads TGTGCCAGCAGCTGGGGACTAGCGGGAAACTACGAGCAGTACTTC. The rearrangement joins TRBV7-2 to TRBJ2-7; 13 bases map to TRBD2. Germline loops: CDR1 SGHTA, CDR2 FQGNSA. Trimming took 4 bases from V and 3 from J; bases not matched to a gene: 3. This CDR3 comprises 15 residues.

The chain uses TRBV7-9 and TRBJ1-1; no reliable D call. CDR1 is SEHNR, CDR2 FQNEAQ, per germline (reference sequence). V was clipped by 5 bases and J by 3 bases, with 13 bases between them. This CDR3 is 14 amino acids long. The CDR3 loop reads CASSQEAADTEAFF. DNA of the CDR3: TGTGCCAGCAGCCAAGAGGCAGCAGACACTGAAGCTTTCTTT.

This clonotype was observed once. In DNA, the CDR3 is TGCAGCGTCGTAACTAGCGGGGGCCGATATAGCACAGATACGCAGTATTTT. Translated: CSVVTSGGRYSTDTQYF. The chain couples TRBV29-1 to TRBJ2-3, with 11 bases that match TRBD2. Germline CDR1 is SQVTM and CDR2 is ANQGSEA. The J segment lost 0 bases and the V segment lost 6 bases, leaving 11 bases of the junction unmatched. The CDR3 length is 17 residues.

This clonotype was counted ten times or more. In nucleotides, the CDR3 is TGTGCCAGCAGTGAAGCTCGAAGAAATGATCAGCCCCAGCATTTT. This gives the protein CASSEARRNDQPQHF. The gene calls are TRBV2 and TRBJ1-5; D is unresolved. The V and J ends lost 0 bases and 5 bases respectively, with 11 bases between them. The germline gives CDR1 SNHLY, CDR2 FYNNEI. CDR3 size: 15 residues. Based on the CDR3 plus reference TRBV2 and TRBJ1-5, the full variable domain is EPEVTQTPSHQVTQMGQEVILRCVPISNHLYFYWYRQILGQKVEFLVSFYNNEISEKSEIFDDQFSVERPDGSNFTLKIRSTKLEDSAMYFCASSEARRNDQPQHFGDGTRLSIL.

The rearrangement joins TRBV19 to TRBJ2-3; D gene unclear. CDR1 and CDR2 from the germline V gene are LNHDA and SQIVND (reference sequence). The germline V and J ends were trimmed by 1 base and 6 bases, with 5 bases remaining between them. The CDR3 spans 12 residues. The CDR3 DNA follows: TGTGCCAGTAGTATAGGGGTGGATACGCAGTATTTT. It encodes CASSIGVDTQYF.

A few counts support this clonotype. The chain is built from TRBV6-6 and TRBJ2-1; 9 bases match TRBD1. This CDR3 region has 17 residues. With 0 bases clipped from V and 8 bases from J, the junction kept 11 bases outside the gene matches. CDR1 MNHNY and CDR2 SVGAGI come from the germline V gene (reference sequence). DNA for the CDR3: TGTGCCAGCAGTTACTCGATCGGGACAGGGTTAGGGGATGAGCAGTTCTTC. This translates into CASSYSIGTGLGDEQFF.

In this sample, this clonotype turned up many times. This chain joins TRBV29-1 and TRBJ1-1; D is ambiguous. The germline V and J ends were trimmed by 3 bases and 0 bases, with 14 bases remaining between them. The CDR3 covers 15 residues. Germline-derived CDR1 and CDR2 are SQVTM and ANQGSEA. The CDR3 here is CSVESGLDMNTEAFF. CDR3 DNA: TGCAGCGTTGAGTCAGGCCTTGACATGAACACTGAAGCTTTCTTT.

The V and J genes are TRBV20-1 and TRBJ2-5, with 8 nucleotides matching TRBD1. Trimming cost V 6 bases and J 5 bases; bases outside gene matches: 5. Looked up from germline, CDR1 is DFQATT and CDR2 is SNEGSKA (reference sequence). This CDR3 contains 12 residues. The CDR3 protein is CSARGQGETQYF. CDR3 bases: TGCAGTGCACGAGGACAGGGCGAGACCCAGTACTTC.

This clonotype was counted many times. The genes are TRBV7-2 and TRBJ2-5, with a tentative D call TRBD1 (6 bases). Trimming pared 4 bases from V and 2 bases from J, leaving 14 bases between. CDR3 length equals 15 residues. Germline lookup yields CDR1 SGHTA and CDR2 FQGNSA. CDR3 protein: CASSSGHYPQETQYF. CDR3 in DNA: TGTGCCAGCAGCTCGGGACACTACCCACAAGAGACCCAGTACTTC.

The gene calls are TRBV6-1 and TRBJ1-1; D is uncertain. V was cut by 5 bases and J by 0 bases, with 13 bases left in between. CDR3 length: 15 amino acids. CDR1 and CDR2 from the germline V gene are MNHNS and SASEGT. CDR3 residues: CASSKEPYMNTEAFF. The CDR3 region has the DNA TGTGCCAGCAGTAAAGAACCCTACATGAACACTGAAGCTTTCTTT.

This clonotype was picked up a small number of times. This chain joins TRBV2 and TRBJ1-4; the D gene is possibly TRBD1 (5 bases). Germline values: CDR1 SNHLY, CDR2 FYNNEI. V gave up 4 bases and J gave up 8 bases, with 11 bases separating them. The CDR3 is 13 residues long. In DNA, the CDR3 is TGTGCCAGCAGTGGACAGCGAGGCGAAAAACTGTTTTTT. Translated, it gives CASSGQRGEKLFF.

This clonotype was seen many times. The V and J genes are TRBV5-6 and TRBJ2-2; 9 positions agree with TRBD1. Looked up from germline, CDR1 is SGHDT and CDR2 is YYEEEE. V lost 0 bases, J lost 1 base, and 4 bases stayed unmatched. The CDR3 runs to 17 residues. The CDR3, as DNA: TGTGCCAGCAGCTTGGGGGCGGGACAGGGGAACACCGGGGAGCTGTTTTTT. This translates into CASSLGAGQGNTGELFF.

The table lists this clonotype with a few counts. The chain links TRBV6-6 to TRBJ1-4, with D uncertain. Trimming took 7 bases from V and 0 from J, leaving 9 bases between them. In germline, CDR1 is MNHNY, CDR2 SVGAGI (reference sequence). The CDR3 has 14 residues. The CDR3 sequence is CASNWVATNEKLFF. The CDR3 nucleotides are TGTGCCAGCAACTGGGTTGCAACTAATGAAAAACTGTTTTTT.

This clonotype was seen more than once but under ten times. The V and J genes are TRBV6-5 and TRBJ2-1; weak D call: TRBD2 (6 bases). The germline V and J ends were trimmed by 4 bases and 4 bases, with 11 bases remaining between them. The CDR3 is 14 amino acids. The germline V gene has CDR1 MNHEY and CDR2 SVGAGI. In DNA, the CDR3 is TGTGCCAGCAGTTTAGGGGCGGGATACAATGAGCAGTTCTTC. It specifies CASSLGAGYNEQFF.

CDR3 in amino acids: CSVLSGGTDTQYF. CDR3 in DNA: TGCAGCGTCCTCAGCGGAGGCACAGATACGCAGTATTTT. The chain uses TRBV29-1 and TRBJ2-3, with D possibly being TRBD2 (5 bases). CDR1 and CDR2 (germline): SQVTM, ANQGSEA. The CDR3 is 13 amino acids. V gave up 6 bases and J gave up 1 base, with 11 bases separating them.

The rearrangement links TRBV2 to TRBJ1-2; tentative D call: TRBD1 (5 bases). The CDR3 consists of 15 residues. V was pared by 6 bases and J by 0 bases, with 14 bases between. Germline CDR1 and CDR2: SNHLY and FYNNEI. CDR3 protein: CASSKGPAANYGYTF. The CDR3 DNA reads TGTGCCAGCAGCAAGGGACCAGCGGCTAACTATGGCTACACCTTC.

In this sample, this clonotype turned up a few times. The CDR3 here is CASSQVGSEQFF. CDR3 bases: TGCGCCAGCAGCCAGGTGGGGTCGGAGCAGTTCTTC. V is TRBV5-1 and J is TRBJ2-1; no reliable D call. V was trimmed by 4 bases and J by 10 bases, leaving 12 bases between them. This CDR3 is 12 amino acids long. From germline, CDR1 is SGHRS and CDR2 YFSETQ.

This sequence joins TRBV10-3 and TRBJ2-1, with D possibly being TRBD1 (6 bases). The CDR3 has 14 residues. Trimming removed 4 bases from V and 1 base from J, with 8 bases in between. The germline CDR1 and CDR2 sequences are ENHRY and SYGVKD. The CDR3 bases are TGTGCCATCAGTGTGCAGGGGTCCTACAATGAGCAGTTCTTC. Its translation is CAISVQGSYNEQFF.

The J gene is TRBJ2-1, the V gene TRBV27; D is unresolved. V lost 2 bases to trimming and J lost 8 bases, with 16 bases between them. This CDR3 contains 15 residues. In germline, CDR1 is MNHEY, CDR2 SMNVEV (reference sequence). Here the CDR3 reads CASSLLGYLGDEQFF. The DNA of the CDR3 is TGTGCCAGCAGTTTACTAGGATACCTTGGCGATGAGCAGTTCTTC.

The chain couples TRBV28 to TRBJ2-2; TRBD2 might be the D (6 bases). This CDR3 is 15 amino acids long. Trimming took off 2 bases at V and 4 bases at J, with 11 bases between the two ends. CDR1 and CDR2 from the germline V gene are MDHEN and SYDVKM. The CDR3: CASSLRVGSTGELFF. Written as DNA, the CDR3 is TGTGCCAGCAGTTTACGCGTCGGGAGCACCGGGGAGCTGTTTTTT. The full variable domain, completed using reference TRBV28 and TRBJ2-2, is DVKVTQSSRYLVKRTGEKVFLECVQDMDHENMFWYRQDPGLGLRLIYFSYDVKMKEKGDIPEGYSVSREKKERFSLILESASTNQTSMYLCASSLRVGSTGELFFGEGSRLTVL.